Listed here are 23 T cell receptor beta chains from one sample, sequenced in a study of somatic mutations in cytotoxic T cells in rheumatoid arthritis. Measured with immunoSEQ multiplex PCR; TCRdb has only the in-frame clones, and not every one. The repertoire holds about 18,000 clones, with around four fifths as singletons. The sequencing sample was made of CD8+ T cells sorted from blood. The receptors were gathered from a woman in her sixties or seventies in good health.

This clone was seen a handful of times. This rearrangement joins TRBV10-1 to TRBJ1-1, with D tentatively TRBD1 (5 bases). CDR1 and CDR2 (germline): WNHNN, SYGVQD (reference sequence). With 2 bases removed from V and 7 bases from J, the gap between germline ends came to 11 bases. This CDR3 comprises 13 residues. This chain's CDR3 is CASSEVRGGEAFF. CDR3 in DNA: TGCGCCAGCAGTGAGGTCCGGGGGGGTGAAGCTTTCTTT.

V gene TRBV15 combines with J gene TRBJ2-7; no firm D call. The CDR3 runs to 11 residues. Germline-derived CDR1 and CDR2 are LNHNV and YYDKDF (reference sequence). V was cut by 0 bases and J by 5 bases, with 2 bases left in between. This CDR3 is CATSRDDEQYF. CDR3 coding DNA: TGTGCCACCAGCAGAGATGACGAGCAGTACTTC.

This chain connects TRBV5-1 to TRBJ2-3; TRBD1 might be the D (6 bases). Per the germline V gene, CDR1 is SGHRS and CDR2 is YFSETQ. CDR3 length equals 15 residues. The V gene lost 2 bases and the J gene lost 5 bases, with 15 bases spanning the gap. The DNA for the CDR3 is TGCGCCAGCAGCTTCGGGACATTCTCCTTAGATACGCAGTATTTT. This gives the protein CASSFGTFSLDTQYF.

The gene calls are TRBV5-3 and TRBJ1-2; no reliable D call. Being an ORF, TRBV5-3 has a function that is uncertain. CDR3 length: 12 amino acids. Trimming removed 10 bases at V and 4 bases at J, with 14 bases between. The CDR3 DNA sequence: TGTGCCTCCCGACCTGCTCTCTATGGCTACACCTTC. The encoded protein is CASRPALYGYTF.

This chain links TRBV19 with TRBJ1-5; a weak D match, TRBD1 (5 bases). V lost 0 bases, J lost 2 bases, and 8 bases lay in between. CDR3 length: 15 residues. Looked up from germline, CDR1 is LNHDA and CDR2 is SQIVND (reference sequence). This chain's CDR3 is CASSIDPRGNQPQHF. In DNA form, the CDR3 reads TGTGCCAGTAGTATAGATCCCAGGGGCAATCAGCCCCAGCATTTT. The whole variable domain, remainder taken from reference TRBV19 and TRBJ1-5, is DGGITQSPKYLFRKEGQNVTLSCEQNLNHDAMYWYRQDPGQGLRLIYYSQIVNDFQKGDIAEGYSVSREKKESFPLTVTSAQKNPTAFYLCASSIDPRGNQPQHFGDGTRLSIL.

The chain carries TRBV7-9 and TRBJ2-1; no clear D. V lost 0 bases and J 5 bases, leaving 11 bases between the germline ends. The germline V gene has CDR1 SEHNR and CDR2 FQNEAQ (reference sequence). The CDR3 totals 15 residues. The CDR3 DNA reads TGTGCCAGCAGCTTAGCGCAGTGGCAGCACAATGAGCAGTTCTTC. Translating gives CASSLAQWQHNEQFF.

The chain uses TRBV19 and TRBJ1-2; D call uncertain. Germline values: CDR1 LNHDA, CDR2 SQIVND (reference sequence). The length of the CDR3 is 11 residues. Trimming left V 1 base short and J 8 bases short, with 5 bases between. The CDR3 bases are TGTGCCAGTAGTATAGGGGAGGGCTACACCTTC. The encoded protein is CASSIGEGYTF.

V usage is TRBV27 and J usage is TRBJ2-7, with D perhaps matching TRBD1 or TRBD2 (5 bases each). The length of the CDR3 is 15 residues. The germline V gene encodes CDR1 MNHEY and CDR2 SMNVEV (reference sequence). Trimming took 5 bases from V and 1 from J, leaving 15 bases between them. CDR3 coding DNA: TGTGCCAGCAGTCCCACGTTTGGGGGATCCTACGAGCAGTACTTC. This codes for CASSPTFGGSYEQYF.

This sequence joins TRBV13 and TRBJ2-1; 10 bases match TRBD1. V trimming: 2 bases; J trimming: 7 bases; junction bases outside the gene matches: 2. This CDR3 has 14 residues. The germline CDR1 and CDR2 sequences are PRHDT and FYEKMQ (reference sequence). CDR3 sequence (DNA): TGTGCCAGCAGCTTACGACAGGGGGCGAATGAGCAGTTCTTC. Protein sequence: CASSLRQGANEQFF.

This clone showed up just a few times. This sequence joins TRBV6-1 and TRBJ1-1; D ambiguous. Germline-derived CDR1 and CDR2 are MNHNS and SASEGT. The CDR3 sequence is 15 residues long. V lost 0 bases and J lost 0, with 8 bases in between. CDR3 loop: CASSEARSLNTEAFF. The CDR3 DNA reads TGTGCCAGCAGTGAAGCGCGATCGTTGAACACTGAAGCTTTCTTT.

This clone was counted only a few times. The CDR3 spells CASRWSGGSMRNEQFF. The CDR3 DNA is TGTGCCAGCAGGTGGAGCGGGGGGTCCATGAGGAATGAGCAGTTCTTC. The rearrangement uses TRBV11-2 and TRBJ2-1; TRBD2 agrees at 9 bases. This CDR3 comprises 16 residues. CDR1 is SGHAT and CDR2 is FQNNGV in the germline V gene. V trimming: 6 bases; J trimming: 7 bases; junction bases outside the gene matches: 13.

In this sample, this clone turned up a few times. J is TRBJ2-1 and V is TRBV6-5; TRBD2 agrees at 11 bases. The CDR3 spans 15 residues. The ends lost 4 bases at V and 6 bases at J; junction bases unmatched: 5. CDR1 and CDR2 (germline): MNHEY, SVGAGI. The CDR3, as DNA: TGTGCCAGCAGTTCACTAGCGGGGGCCCGCAATGAGCAGTTCTTC. Amino acid sequence: CASSSLAGARNEQFF.

The sample holds a few counts of this clone. The rearrangement joins TRBV5-1 to TRBJ2-3; 7 bases are a match to TRBD1. This CDR3 comprises 12 residues. V was clipped by 3 bases and J by 8 bases; unmatched bases: 3. Per the germline V gene, CDR1 is SGHRS and CDR2 is YFSETQ. CDR3 sequence (DNA): TGCGCCAGCAGCTCGTCAGGGGGTACGCAGTATTTT. Protein sequence: CASSSSGGTQYF. The full variable domain, its missing parts supplied by reference TRBV5-1 and TRBJ2-3, is KAGVTQTPRYLIKTRGQQVTLSCSPISGHRSVSWYQQTPGQGLQFLFEYFSETQRNKGNFPGRFSGRQFSNSRSEMNVSTLELGDSALYLCASSSSGGTQYFGPGTRLTVL.

The chain links TRBV7-9 to TRBJ2-7; 10 bases match TRBD1. The CDR3 spans 14 residues. Looked up from germline, CDR1 is SEHNR and CDR2 is FQNEAQ (reference sequence). V lost 5 bases and J lost 2; bases outside the gene matches: 3. CDR3 in DNA: TGTGCCAGCAGCGGAGACAGGGGGCCCTACGAGCAGTACTTC. Its protein product is CASSGDRGPYEQYF.

This clone was detected only once. This chain connects TRBV27 to TRBJ2-3; D is possibly TRBD2 (6 bases). Trimming took off 6 bases at V and 5 bases at J, with 15 bases between the two ends. Per germline, CDR1 MNHEY and CDR2 SMNVEV (reference sequence). This CDR3 region has 14 residues. The CDR3 spells CASSPHGREDTQYF. The CDR3 bases are TGTGCCAGCAGCCCACACGGGAGAGAAGATACGCAGTATTTT.

The chain recombines TRBV5-6 with TRBJ2-7, with D possibly being TRBD2 (6 bases). Germline V gives CDR1 SGHDT, CDR2 YYEEEE. Trimming stripped 4 bases from V and 4 bases from J, with 18 bases between. The length of the CDR3 is 15 residues. As DNA, the CDR3 is TGTGCCAGCAGCCCCCCGGGACTTAGAAGTTACGAGCAGTACTTC. It yields the protein CASSPPGLRSYEQYF.

The V gene is TRBV11-2, the J gene TRBJ1-1; 7 bases map to TRBD1. V gave up 5 bases and J gave up 6 bases; unmatched junction bases: 9. The CDR3 loop spans 14 amino acids. Per the germline V gene, CDR1 is SGHAT and CDR2 is FQNNGV. The CDR3 sequence: CASSPTGNRAEAFF. The DNA of the CDR3 is TGTGCCAGCAGCCCGACAGGGAATAGGGCTGAAGCTTTCTTT.

The V gene is TRBV29-1, the J gene TRBJ2-1; TRBD2 aligns across 8 bases. This CDR3 is built from 13 residues. The V gene's germline CDR1 is SQVTM and CDR2 ANQGSEA. Trimming at V came to 6 bases and at J to 8 bases, leaving 9 bases not matched to a gene. CDR3 region: CSVGGLGGDEQFF. Written as DNA, the CDR3 is TGCAGCGTGGGGGGACTAGGCGGCGATGAGCAGTTCTTC.

The chain couples TRBV7-9 to TRBJ2-7, with D uncertain. The CDR3 length is 15 residues. CDR1 and CDR2 from the germline V gene are SEHNR and FQNEAQ (reference sequence). V gave up 6 bases and J gave up 9 bases, with 24 bases separating them. CDR3 DNA: TGTGCCAGCAGTCGAGAACCGGGCCTCGAAGATGCGCAGTACTTC. Translated, it gives CASSREPGLEDAQYF.

This chain links TRBV7-6 with TRBJ1-1; D is perhaps TRBD1 (6 bases). CDR3 length equals 17 residues. Germline CDR1 reads SGHVS; CDR2 reads FNYEAQ. V was clipped by 1 base and J by 5 bases, with 20 bases between them. The CDR3 region has the DNA TGTGCCAGCAGCTTAGAGTCCGGCTTCCGAGGGGGAACTGAAGCTTTCTTT. This translates into CASSLESGFRGGTEAFF.

V gene TRBV2 combines with J gene TRBJ2-7; D call uncertain. CDR1 SNHLY and CDR2 FYNNEI come from the germline V gene. V dropped 3 bases and J dropped 0 bases, with 18 bases sitting between them. The CDR3 runs to 17 residues. The CDR3 nucleotides are TGTGCCAGCAGTGACCCACAAAGAATCGGTAGCTCCTACGAGCAGTACTTC. It translates to CASSDPQRIGSSYEQYF.

There are a few counts of this clone. The same CDR3 arises from other DNA sequences in this sample as well. The V call is TRBV4-1, the J call TRBJ2-7; the D gene could be TRBD1 or TRBD2 (5 bases each). Trimming left V 1 base short and J 4 bases short, with 8 bases between. Germline values: CDR1 MGHRA, CDR2 YSYEKL. This CDR3 is built from 13 residues. CDR3 region: CASSQGGEYEQYF. In nucleotides, the CDR3 is TGCGCCAGCAGCCAAGGAGGGGAGTACGAGCAGTACTTC.

The gene calls are TRBV5-6 and TRBJ2-7, with D perhaps matching TRBD2 (5 bases). The ends were cut back, 4 bases at V and 8 bases at J, with 10 bases in the middle. The CDR3 is 11 residues long. The germline CDR1 and CDR2 sequences are SGHDT and YYEEEE. CDR3 DNA sequence: TGTGCCAGCAGCGGCTCGGGGAAGCAGTACTTC. Its translation is CASSGSGKQYF.